This entry lists 10 T cell receptor beta chains sequenced from one sample in a study of a mutant IDH1 vaccine in newly diagnosed glioma. Clones were read by immunoSEQ multiplex PCR, and TCRdb kept only the in-frame ones, dropping some. The table lists 80,000 to 100,000 clones, approximately 80% of them singletons. Described time point: baseline, week 1 (first vaccination visit). Treatment here: pre-vaccination baseline after standard-of-care therapy. Material: PBMCs, obtained from a glioma patient treated with radiotherapy, temozolomide or both. The receptors shown here come from a man in his forties with glioma. Some clones in this sample may be carry-over from other donors' samples.

The chain recombines TRBV2 with TRBJ1-6; D is perhaps TRBD1 (6 bases). Germline V gene lookup returns CDR1 SNHLY and CDR2 FYNNEI. CDR3 length: 15 residues. V shed 1 base and J shed 7 bases, with 11 bases lying between them. The CDR3 sequence: CASSEGDRRNSPLHF. The CDR3 DNA sequence: TGTGCCAGCAGTGAAGGAGACAGGAGGAATTCACCCCTCCACTTT.

This chain uses TRBV2 with TRBJ1-3; D is possibly TRBD1 (5 bases). The germline gives CDR1 SNHLY, CDR2 FYNNEI. V was clipped by 6 bases and J by 4 bases, with 10 bases between them. The length of the CDR3 is 13 residues. The CDR3 spells CASSSGLGNTIYF. The CDR3 DNA reads as TGTGCCAGCAGCTCAGGGTTAGGAAACACCATATATTTT.

The chain is built from TRBV30 and TRBJ2-3; no clear D gene. The CDR3 is 11 residues long. V was cut by 7 bases and J by 2 bases, with 7 bases left in between. CDR1 and CDR2 from the germline V gene are GTSNPN and SVGIG (reference sequence). The CDR3 DNA reads as TGTGCCTCCTCCTCCACAGATACGCAGTATTTT. As protein: CASSSTDTQYF.

This chain connects TRBV18 to TRBJ2-3, with D perhaps matching TRBD1 (6 bases). CDR1 is KGHSH, CDR2 LQKENI, per germline. The CDR3 has 13 amino acids. Trimming removed 6 bases at V and 2 bases at J, with 9 bases between. CDR3: CASSRGNTDTQYF. CDR3 DNA: TGTGCCAGCTCCAGGGGAAACACAGATACGCAGTATTTT.

The rearrangement uses TRBV5-1 and TRBJ2-7; no clear D gene. The length of the CDR3 is 13 residues. From germline, CDR1 is SGHRS and CDR2 YFSETQ. V lost 5 bases, J lost 4 bases, and 13 bases lay in between. CDR3 region: CASSVTIGYEQYF. CDR3 nucleotides: TGCGCCAGCAGTGTGACAATAGGTTACGAGCAGTACTTC.

The J gene is TRBJ2-3, the V gene TRBV6-5; 9 nucleotides align to TRBD2. There are 16 residues in the CDR3. The V and J ends lost 0 bases and 1 base, in that order; junction bases with no gene match: 2. The germline V gene encodes CDR1 MNHEY and CDR2 SVGAGI. The CDR3 here is CASSYSQRGGTDTQYF. Written as DNA, the CDR3 is TGTGCCAGCAGTTACTCCCAGCGGGGGGGCACAGATACGCAGTATTTT.

This chain links TRBV6-1 with TRBJ1-5; 7 bases map to TRBD1. CDR3 length: 14 residues. The junction had 10 bases not matched to a gene; V was cut back by 10 bases and J by 4 bases. Germline V CDR1 and CDR2: MNHNS, SASEGT. The DNA for the CDR3 is TGTGCCATCAAGTGGGGACAGAATAATCAGCCCCAGCATTTT. Its translation is CAIKWGQNNQPQHF.

The chain uses TRBV2 and TRBJ1-5; D unclear. V dropped 6 bases and J dropped 6 bases, with 12 bases sitting between them. CDR1 and CDR2 (germline): SNHLY, FYNNEI. The CDR3 length is 13 residues. CDR3 region: CASSPPLSQPQHF. CDR3 DNA sequence: TGTGCCAGCAGCCCCCCCCTTTCTCAGCCCCAGCATTTT. Full variable domain (missing parts from reference TRBV2 and TRBJ1-5): EPEVTQTPSHQVTQMGQEVILRCVPISNHLYFYWYRQILGQKVEFLVSFYNNEISEKSEIFDDQFSVERPDGSNFTLKIRSTKLEDSAMYFCASSPPLSQPQHFGDGTRLSIL.

The chain carries TRBV11-3 and TRBJ2-5; D gene unclear. CDR1 is SGHNT and CDR2 is YENEEA in the germline V gene. V lost 0 bases and J 4 bases, leaving 6 bases between the germline ends. The CDR3 covers 13 residues. This chain's CDR3 is CASSLDYRETQYF. CDR3 in DNA: TGTGCCAGCAGCTTAGACTATCGAGAGACCCAGTACTTC.

The J gene is TRBJ2-6, the V gene TRBV5-1; D unclear. Germline values: CDR1 SGHRS, CDR2 YFSETQ. This CDR3 is 13 amino acids long. V was clipped by 2 bases and J by 2 bases, with 2 bases between them. The CDR3 DNA sequence: TGCGCCAGCAGCTTAGCTGGGGCCAACGTCCTGACTTTC. It codes for CASSLAGANVLTF.